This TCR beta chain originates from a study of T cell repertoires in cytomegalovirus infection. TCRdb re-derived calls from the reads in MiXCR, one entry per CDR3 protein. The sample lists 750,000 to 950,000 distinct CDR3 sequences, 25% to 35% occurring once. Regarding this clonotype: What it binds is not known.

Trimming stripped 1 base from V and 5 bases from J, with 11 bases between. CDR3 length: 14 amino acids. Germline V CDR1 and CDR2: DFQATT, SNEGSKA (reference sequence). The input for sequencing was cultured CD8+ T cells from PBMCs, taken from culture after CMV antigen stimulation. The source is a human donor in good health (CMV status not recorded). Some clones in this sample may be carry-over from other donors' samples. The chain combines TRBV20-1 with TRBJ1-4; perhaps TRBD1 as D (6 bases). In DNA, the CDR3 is TGCAGTGCTAGAGCCGGGACACCGAATGAAAAACTGTTTTTT. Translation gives CSARAGTPNEKLFF.